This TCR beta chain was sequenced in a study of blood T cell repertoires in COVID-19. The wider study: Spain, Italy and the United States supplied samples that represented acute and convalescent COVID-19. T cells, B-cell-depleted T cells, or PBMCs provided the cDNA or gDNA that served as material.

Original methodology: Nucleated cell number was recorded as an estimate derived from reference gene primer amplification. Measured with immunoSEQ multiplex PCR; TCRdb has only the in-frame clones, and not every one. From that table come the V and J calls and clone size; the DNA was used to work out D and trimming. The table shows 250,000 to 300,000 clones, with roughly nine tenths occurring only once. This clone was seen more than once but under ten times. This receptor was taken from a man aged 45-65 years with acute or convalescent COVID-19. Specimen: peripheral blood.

This CDR3 reads CASSSTSGGTDTQYF. The CDR3 nucleotides read TGTGCCAGCAGCTCGACTAGCGGGGGGACAGATACGCAGTATTTT. V is TRBV7-2 and J is TRBJ2-3; 13 bases match TRBD2. Per germline, CDR1 SGHTA and CDR2 FQGNSA. With V trimmed by 4 bases and J by 3 bases, 1 base remained unmatched. The CDR3 has 15 residues.